The rows below give T cell receptor beta chains drawn from one sample of a study of graft-versus-host responses after intestinal transplantation. These receptors' antigens are unknown. Sequenced by immunoSEQ multiplex PCR; TCRdb stores in-frame clones only, minus some. The data hold 88,000 or so clones, with approximately 87% observed a single time. The specimen was unstimulated CD4+ T cells sorted from spleen or lymph node cells, collected before intestinal transplant. All receptors derive from a human donor who received an intestinal transplant. The conserved cysteine and the conserved F or W are not part of the CDR3 here.

>TRBV6-6|TRBJ1-2
ASSYSPALGGEGYT
>TRBV7-6|TRBJ2-1
ASQTGASSNEQF
>TRBV6-5|TRBJ1-4
ASSPTATNEKLF
>TRBV25-1|TRBJ1-1
ASSESGTALPGEAF
>TRBV5-1|TRBJ2-5
ASSRDSQETQY
>TRBV29-1|TRBJ2-3
SVGGSRSTDTQY
>TRBV19|TRBJ1-2
ASSIAAAGKGSYGYT
>TRBV5-4|TRBJ2-2
AGLKAGVATGELF
>TRBV29-1|TRBJ1-2
SVEVTGYGYT
>TRBV9|TRBJ2-7
ASSVLPEGNEQY
>TRBV6-5|TRBJ2-3
ASSYSNTRTDTQY
>TRBV5-1|TRBJ1-4
ASSLTGPNEKLF
>TRBV6-6|TRBJ2-1
ASSYPTTGSYNEQF
>TRBV27|TRBJ2-2
ASRPGQDGELF
>TRBV2|TRBJ1-3
ASSYQGALLGNTIY
>TRBV9|TRBJ2-6
ASSVSGAGANVLT
>TRBV5-1|TRBJ2-7
ASSLWGQGGPYEQY
>TRBV18|TRBJ2-5
ASSPFIQTGGFEETQY
>TRBV11-2|TRBJ1-2
ASSIGTVAGYT
>TRBV5-6|TRBJ1-2
ASSPDPGQGLGT
>TRBV14|TRBJ1-1
ASSHLRGSEAF
>TRBV19|TRBJ2-4
ASSPPGGWPKNIQY
>TRBV7-9|TRBJ2-5
ASSLSEVGETQY
>TRBV20-1|TRBJ1-2
SAPRGDGYT
>TRBV20-1|TRBJ2-7
SAPTRGGID
>TRBV18|TRBJ2-5
ASSPRRGLAAEGTQY
>TRBV18|TRBJ2-3
ASSTSDTQY
>TRBV19|TRBJ2-7
ASSRQYSYEQY
>TRBV2|TRBJ1-6
ASRNRQESNSPLH
>TRBV14|TRBJ2-7
ASSLNSPYEQY
>TRBV5-1|TRBJ1-6
ASSLGIASYNSPLH
>TRBV5-4|TRBJ1-1
ASSQQQGANTEAF
>TRBV7-9|TRBJ1-2
ASSPNNGGGYT
>TRBV5-1|TRBJ1-3
ASSLGTAATGNTIY
>TRBV4-1|TRBJ1-6
ASSQGDRDNSPLH
>TRBV18|TRBJ2-6
ASSPEGVGANVLT
>TRBV10-3|TRBJ1-1
AISPDRASPGLNTEAF
>TRBV6-5|TRBJ1-1
ASSDSYTEAF
>TRBV6-1|TRBJ2-7
ASRRDGGSYEQY
>TRBV5-8|TRBJ1-5
ASSTTQPQH
>TRBV27|TRBJ1-4
ASSLRPPGEKLF
>TRBV19|TRBJ2-7
ASSKGVATGGSEQY
>TRBV6-6|TRBJ1-2
ASSYGGQPAWYGYT
>TRBV7-3|TRBJ2-3
ASSTSGGPPDTQY
>TRBV6-5|TRBJ2-7
ASSRQGSGEQY
>TRBV6-1|TRBJ1-2
ASREDSSNYGYT
>TRBV18|TRBJ1-5
ASSPQGQVRQPQH
>TRBV6-1|TRBJ1-5
ASSQTGVPQPQH
>TRBV5-1|TRBJ2-7
ASSLRVPTLGSGEQY
>TRBV2|TRBJ1-1
ASSREMNTEAF
>TRBV11-3|TRBJ1-1
ASSGEGDTEAF
>TRBV18|TRBJ2-3
ASSRLRADTQY